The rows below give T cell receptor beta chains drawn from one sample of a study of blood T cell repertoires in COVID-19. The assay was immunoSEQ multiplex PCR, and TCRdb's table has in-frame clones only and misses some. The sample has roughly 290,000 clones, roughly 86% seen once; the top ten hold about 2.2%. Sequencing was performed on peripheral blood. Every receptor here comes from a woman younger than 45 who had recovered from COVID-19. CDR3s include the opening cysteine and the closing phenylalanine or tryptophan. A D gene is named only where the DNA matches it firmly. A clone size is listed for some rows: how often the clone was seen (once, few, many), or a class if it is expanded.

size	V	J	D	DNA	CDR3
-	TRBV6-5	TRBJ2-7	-	TGTGCCAGCAGGGGTCGGGGCGAGCAGTACTTC	CASRGRGEQYF
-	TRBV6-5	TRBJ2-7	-	TGTGCCAGCAGGGGGACAACCAGGGGACCCTACGAGCAGTACTTC	CASRGTTRGPYEQYF
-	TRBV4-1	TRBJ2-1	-	TGCGCCAGCAGCCAATGGTATTTCGCGGGGAACAACAATGAGCAGTTCTTC	CASSQWYFAGNNNEQFF
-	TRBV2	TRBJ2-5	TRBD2	TGTGCCAGCAGTCGAGCGGGGGTTCAAGAGACCCAGTACTTC	CASSRAGVQETQYF
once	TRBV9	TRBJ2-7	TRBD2	TGTGCCAGCAGCCTCTCCGGGACTAGCGTAACCTACGAGCAGTACTTC	CASSLSGTSVTYEQYF
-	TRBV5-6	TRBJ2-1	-	TGTGCCAGCAGCTTGCTTATAGTCAGGCCGTTGTTCTTC	CASSLLIVRPLFF
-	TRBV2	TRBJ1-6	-	TGTGCCAGTGGGAAGGAGGGGCAGTATAATTCTCCCCTCCACTTT	CASGKEGQYNSPLHF
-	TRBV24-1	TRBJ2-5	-	TGTGCCACCAGTGATTTGAGGGGGGAGACCCAGTACTTC	CATSDLRGETQYF
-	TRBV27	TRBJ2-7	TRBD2	TGTGCCAGCAGTTTAAGGCGGGGGAGCTCCTACGAGCAGTACTTC	CASSLRRGSSYEQYF
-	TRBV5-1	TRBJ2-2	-	TGCGCCAGCAGCTTGGCGAGGGGAGGCACCGGGGAGCTGTTTTTT	CASSLARGGTGELFF
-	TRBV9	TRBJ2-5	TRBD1	TGTGCCAGCAGCGTAGCCCTGGCCCTGACAGGGCAAGAGACCCAGTACTTC	CASSVALALTGQETQYF
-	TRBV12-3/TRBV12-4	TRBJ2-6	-	TGTGCCAGCAGCTTACTAAGGGCCAACGTCCTGACTTTC	CASSLLRANVLTF
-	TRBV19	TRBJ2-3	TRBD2	TGTGCCAGTAGTATAGATGGAGCGGGAGGCCTTACAGATACGCAGTATTTT	CASSIDGAGGLTDTQYF
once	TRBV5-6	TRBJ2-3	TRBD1	TGTGCCAGCAGCTTGTTCCAGGGGGTTTTGGCAGATACGCAGTATTTT	CASSLFQGVLADTQYF
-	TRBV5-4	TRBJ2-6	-	TGTGCCAGCAGCTTGGCCCGCTCTGGGGCCAACGTCCTGACTTTC	CASSLARSGANVLTF
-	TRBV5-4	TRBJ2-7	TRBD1	TGTGCCAGCAGCGACCGGGACAGGAACTACGAGCAGTACTTC	CASSDRDRNYEQYF
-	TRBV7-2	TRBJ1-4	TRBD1	TGTGCCAGCAGCCCGGACAGGGTTGGAGAAAAACTGTTTTTT	CASSPDRVGEKLFF
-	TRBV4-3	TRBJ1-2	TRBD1	TGCGCCAGCAGCCAACTGAGCCAGGGGGTGGGCGGCTACACCTTC	CASSQLSQGVGGYTF
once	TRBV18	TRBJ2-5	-	TGTGCCAGCTCGCGAGCCTTACGCGGATCAGAGACCCAGTACTTC	CASSRALRGSETQYF
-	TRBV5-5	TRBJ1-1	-	TGTGCCAGCAGCTTTGGAGGGGAAACTGAAGCTTTCTTT	CASSFGGETEAFF
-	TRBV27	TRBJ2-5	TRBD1	TGTGCCAGCGGACAGGGGAGTGGGGAGACCCAGTACTTC	CASGQGSGETQYF
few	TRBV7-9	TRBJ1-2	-	TGTGCCAGCAGCTCCCCTTTTCTGGTCGGAGGGAATGGCTACACCTTC	CASSSPFLVGGNGYTF
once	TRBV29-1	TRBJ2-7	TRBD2	TGCAGCGTTCTACTAGCGGGAGCCTACGAGCAGTACTTC	CSVLLAGAYEQYF
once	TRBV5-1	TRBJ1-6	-	TGCGCCAGCAGCTTGGTTGACACACTGGGACCCCTCCACTTT	CASSLVDTLGPLHF
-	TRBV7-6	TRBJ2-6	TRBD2	TGTGCCAGCAGCCCGGGAGGGGTCGGGGCCAACGTCCTGACTTTC	CASSPGGVGANVLTF
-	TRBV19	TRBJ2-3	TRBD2	TGTGCCAGTAGGGAAGCAGCGGGAGGAACCACAGATACGCAGTATTTT	CASREAAGGTTDTQYF
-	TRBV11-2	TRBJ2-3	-	TGTGCCAGCAGCGAGGTACTTTGGACAGATACGCAGTATTTT	CASSEVLWTDTQYF
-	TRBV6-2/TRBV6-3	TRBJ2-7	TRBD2	TGTGCCAGCAGTTACGGGGGAGGGCAGAACGACGAGCAGTACTTC	CASSYGGGQNDEQYF
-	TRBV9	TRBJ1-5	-	TGTGCCAGCAGCGTAGATGACAGTAGAAATCAGCCCCAGCATTTT	CASSVDDSRNQPQHF
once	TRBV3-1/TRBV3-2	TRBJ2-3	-	TGTGCCAGCAGCCAAGGGGCGGGATATGGCACAGATACGCAGTATTTT	CASSQGAGYGTDTQYF
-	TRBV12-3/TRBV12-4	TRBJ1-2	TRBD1	TGTGCCAGCATGGGACAGGGGTCCTATGGCTACACCTTC	CASMGQGSYGYTF
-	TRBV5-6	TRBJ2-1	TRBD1	TGTGCCAGCAGCTCCCCCGGGACAGGGGGCAATGAGCAGTTCTTC	CASSSPGTGGNEQFF
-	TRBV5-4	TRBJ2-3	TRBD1	TGTGCCAGCACTCCGCGAGACAGGGGTGATACGCAGTATTTT	CASTPRDRGDTQYF
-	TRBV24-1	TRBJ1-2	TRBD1	TGTGCCACCAGTGATTCCTCGGGACAGGGGGGGCTCTATGGCTACACCTTC	CATSDSSGQGGLYGYTF
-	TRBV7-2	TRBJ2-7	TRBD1	TGTGCCACCAAAATTTCAGGGGGTACCTACGAGCAGTACTTC	CATKISGGTYEQYF
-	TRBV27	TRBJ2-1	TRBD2	TGTGCCAGCCTCGAACAGCGGGAGATCTACAATGAGCAGTTCTTC	CASLEQREIYNEQFF
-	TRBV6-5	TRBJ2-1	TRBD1	TGTGCCAGCAGTTGGGACAGGGGAAGTGAGCAGTTCTTC	CASSWDRGSEQFF
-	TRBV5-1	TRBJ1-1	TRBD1	TGCGCCAGCAGCTTCGACAGGGCCGTTGAAGCTTTCTTT	CASSFDRAVEAFF
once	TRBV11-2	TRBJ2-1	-	TGTGCCAGCAGCTTACCTACTTCTACCCATGAGCAGTTCTTC	CASSLPTSTHEQFF
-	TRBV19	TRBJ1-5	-	TGTGCCAGTAGTATTTCCCTGGATCCGGAGAGTCAGCCCCAGCATTTT	CASSISLDPESQPQHF
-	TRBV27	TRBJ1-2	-	TGTGCCAGCAGTTTGTCGGGAGACTATGGCTACACCTTC	CASSLSGDYGYTF
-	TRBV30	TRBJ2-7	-	TGTGCCTGGAGTGAGGCAGGGGAGTACGAGCAGTACTTC	CAWSEAGEYEQYF
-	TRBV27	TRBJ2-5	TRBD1	TGTGCCAGCAGTACTGGGACAGCCCAAGAGACCCAGTACTTC	CASSTGTAQETQYF
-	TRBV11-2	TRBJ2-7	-	TGTGCCAGCAGCTTAAGAGGATACGAGCAGTACTTC	CASSLRGYEQYF
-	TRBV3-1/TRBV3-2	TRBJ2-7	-	TGTGCCAGCAGCCATACAGGGTACGAGCAGTACTTC	CASSHTGYEQYF
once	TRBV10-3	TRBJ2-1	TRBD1	TGTGCCATCAGAAAAACAGGGGACTCCTACAATGAGCAGTTCTTC	CAIRKTGDSYNEQFF
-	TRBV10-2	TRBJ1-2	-	TGCGCCAGCAGTGATGGGGCGAACTATGGCTACACCTTC	CASSDGANYGYTF
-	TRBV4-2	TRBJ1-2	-	TGTGCCAGCAGCCAAGATTCGGTATGGGCTTTGGGCTACACCTTC	CASSQDSVWALGYTF
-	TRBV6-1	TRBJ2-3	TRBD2	TGTGCCAGCAGTGAAGGTAGCGGGAGGCTGCGGACAGATACGCAGTATTTT	CASSEGSGRLRTDTQYF
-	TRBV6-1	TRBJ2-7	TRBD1	TGTGCCAGCAGTGAAGCGGGACAGGGGATAACCGAGCAGTACTTC	CASSEAGQGITEQYF
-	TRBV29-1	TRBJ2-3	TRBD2	TGCAGCGTTGGAGCCGGGACTAGTGCCGATACGCAGTATTTT	CSVGAGTSADTQYF
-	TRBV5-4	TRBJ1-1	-	TGTGCCAGCAGCTTCGGGGGCACTGAAGCTTTCTTT	CASSFGGTEAFF
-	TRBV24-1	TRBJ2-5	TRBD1	TGTGCCACCAGCCCGGGGGCAGGGGGCGAAGAGACCCAGTACTTC	CATSPGAGGEETQYF
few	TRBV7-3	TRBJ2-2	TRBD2	TGTGCCAGCAGCTCCTCCGGGACTAGGGGCACCGGGGAGCTGTTTTTT	CASSSSGTRGTGELFF
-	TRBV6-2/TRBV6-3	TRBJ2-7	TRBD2	TGTGCCAGCAGTCCCCTTACTAGCGGGGGGGCAGCCTACGAGCAGTACTTC	CASSPLTSGGAAYEQYF
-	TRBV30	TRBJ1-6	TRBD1	TGTGCCTGGAGGCTGGGGACAGGGTATCGGTCACCCCTCCACTTT	CAWRLGTGYRSPLHF